The TCR beta chain under discussion was sequenced for a study of cytomegalovirus exposure and HLA in healthy donors (dated by TCRdb to 2017 to 2019). Turning to the overall study: An earlier analysis of roughly 500 of the donors reported about 300 Gb of sequence data and around 100 million unique TCR beta sequences obtained from about 179 million T cells. To predict cytomegalovirus infection status, the study combined high-throughput TCR immunosequencing, statistical association of individual TCRs with disease status, and machine learning. Among roughly 400 genotyped donors of the cohort, an average of approximately 240,000 unique TCR beta nucleotide sequences was sequenced per donor, of which about 19% were non-productive. HLA typing covered class I and class II loci at four-digit resolution. Donor age, sex, ethnicity and CMV serostatus were collected together with the repertoire data. The study was designed to test whether signatures of past pathogen exposure could be identified by cataloging public T cell receptors. Besides the first cohort of roughly 660 subjects, a separate validation cohort made up of 95 to 150 different subjects was used. Several DR-DQ haplotypes were treated as single units for association and clustering because of strong linkage in the cohort. A later analysis re-analyzed previously published TCR beta repertoires from 666 donors and added high-resolution HLA genotyping to study TCR occurrence patterns. Of the roughly 420 genotyped donors, 80% to 90% were placed in the genetic ancestry cluster associated with self-reported Caucasian donors. Rather than drawing on any new phenotypic data, the later analysis identified candidate immune exposures from TCR beta sequences and the way those sequences occurred across donors. An earlier analysis of some 500 of the donors used high-throughput TCR beta sequencing to judge whether each TCR beta V gene segment behaved as functional or pseudogenic. Using immunosequencing, the study profiled T cell repertoires from about 650 subjects and related those repertoires to cytomegalovirus serostatus. In a later genetic analysis, genome-wide SNP genotypes for 398 of the 666 donors were used, and that subset was treated as a discovery cohort. Around 320 gigabases of sequencing data and 70 million to 100 million unique TCR sequences were included in an early release covering 500 to 750 HLA-typed donors. Every discovery cohort repertoire had been produced on one sequencing platform. Typing coverage differed by locus: A, B, C, DRB1 and DQB1 were typed in roughly 629-630 donors, DQA1 in roughly 510, DPA1 in around 610, and DPB1 in 472. The paper as a whole reports these results and caveats: Most CMV-associated TCR beta chains appeared to be HLA-restricted in a later analysis, and the HLA associations seemed to be driven largely by CMV exposure. In a later analysis, some 17,000 TCR beta sequences were associated with specific HLA alleles at a false discovery rate of 0.05. The study gave a list of some 150 TCR beta chains associated with cytomegalovirus. Most TCR sequences were observed very rarely across donors, whereas some public TCRs were present in many individuals. Assigning TCR associations to individual alleles was difficult when HLA alleles, especially DR and DQ, strongly co-occurred. About 17 rarely observed V segments, including chromosome 9 orphons, were excluded from the earlier analysis of just under 600 of the donors because counts were too low. The authors suggested that the approach could potentially be generalized to other disease states and immunological phenotypes. In a later analysis, several top co-occurrence clusters were reported to appear linked to parvovirus B19, influenza, CMV and Epstein-Barr virus. In a later analysis, HLA-associated TCR beta chains showed more clonal expansion and lower generation probabilities than non-associated chains that were equally common. A cluster of highly shared sequence variants was judged likely to represent a technical artifact of the sequencing pipeline. In vitro tests confirmed that a few of the cytomegalovirus-associated TCR beta chains recognize cytomegalovirus antigens. In a later genetic analysis, a missense DCLRE1C variant was associated with V-gene and J-gene trimming of TCR beta chains, and the association was replicated in an independent cohort. The cohort was sequenced for TCR beta chains only, and without alpha or paired-chain data the features that could be detected were limited. A further reported finding was that TCR beta sequences accurately predicted the HLA-A and HLA-B alleles for most subjects in the first cohort. For the cohort, immune exposure information was limited to CMV serostatus. Because HLA typing was missing for some donors at each locus, association tests included only the typed subset. According to a later genetic analysis, donors in an Asian-associated ancestry cluster had fewer N-insertions in productive TCRs than the approximately 690-donor mean. Because the 87-base-pair reads could not distinguish some IMGT-functional V segments, including TRBV6-2 and TRBV6-3, those segments were excluded. Linkage disequilibrium might explain the correlated functional status among segregating V segments, but an unknown experimental factor could not be excluded. According to a later analysis, TCR association rates differed among HLA loci, with DRB1 alleles showing the most associated TCRs and HLA-C alleles showing the fewest. The classifier was reported to diagnose cytomegalovirus status with high specificity and sensitivity in both the original cohort and the validation cohort. An earlier analysis of approximately 530 of the donors showed that most TCR beta V segments appeared in productive rearrangements either about 87% or about 30% of the time, which broadly matched IMGT annotations. Sequencing depth was assumed to be roughly uniform across donors in the presence/absence analyses, though that assumption may not hold.

Points on this clone: This receptor's antigen is unknown. Within one base of it there is no much larger clone, and no base qualities were kept.

The cohort consisted of hundreds of healthy bone marrow donors. Cohort members were all nominally healthy when sampled, although unrecorded immune exposures were likely present. The donor tested CMV seronegative and was one of the 352 seronegative cohort members. Each donor provided a peripheral blood sample, and peripheral blood mononuclear cells were used for TCR beta sequencing. Genomic DNA extraction from the blood cell samples was performed with the Qiagen DNeasy Blood Extraction Kit. The CDR3 covers 15 residues, taking in both the cysteine and the phenylalanine. The only DNA kept is the CDR3, 45 bases in frame from the first base. CDR1 KGHSH and CDR2 LQKENI are derived from the germline V gene. Trimming takes 6 bases off V and 1 base off J; junction bases not matched to a gene: 4. Libraries came from the immunoSEQ multiplex PCR assay. A mixture of 60 forward primers for TCR Vbeta segments and 13 reverse primers for TCR Jbeta segments was used in the multiplex PCR. Amplification of the CDR3 region of rearranged TCR beta genes was performed with a multiplex PCR assay on genomic DNA. On the Illumina HiSeq System, the amplified TCR beta libraries were sequenced as 87-base-pair reads. The study's own analysis went as follows. In a later analysis, 77 million or so unique TCR beta chains were counted across the approximately 620 repertoires, and roughly 9.9 million of these chains were shared by at least two donors. Raw reads were error-corrected and collapsed into unique sequences by a nearest-neighbor algorithm in which closely related sequences were merged to remove PCR and sequencing errors. V, D and J gene segments were assigned by aligning CDR3 sequences to IMGT reference sequences. Each retained sequence needed at least a six-nucleotide match to both a V gene segment and a J gene segment. Rearrangements were classified as productive when the CDR3 lacked stop codons and remained in frame with V and J, and all other rearrangements were classified as non-productive. Following IMGT convention, CDR3 was defined as the stretch from the second conserved V-encoded cysteine up to the conserved J-encoded phenylalanine. In an earlier analysis of 587 of the donors, sequences lacking an unambiguous match to a single V gene segment were excluded. An earlier analysis of 550 to 650 of the donors classified V segments as functional when productive rearrangements were above 56.7% and as segregating when the standard deviation between donors was above 5%. To diagnose cytomegalovirus status from the catalog of TCR beta chain sequences, a statistical classification framework was built. In a later analysis, V and J genes were assigned by comparing TCR nucleotide sequences against IMGT/GENE-DB human TR gene sequences. In a later analysis, CDR3 sequences and most-parsimonious VDJ recombination scenarios were assigned using the TCRdist pipeline. In a later analysis, each TCR beta chain was defined by its CDR3 amino acid sequence together with its V-gene family, and reads without a unique V-gene family were excluded. To address suspected cross-contamination and a sequencing artifact, a later analysis removed 592 highly shared, low-generation-probability nucleotide sequences. A later analysis calculated a clonal expansion index for each public chain from normalized within-repertoire ranks of inferred template counts. A later analysis computed generation probabilities with a VDJ recombination model fitted to out-of-frame rearrangements, and checked the results against IGoR. In a later analysis, hypergeometric tests were used to score TCR-TCR, TCR-HLA and TCR-CMV co-occurrence, with a repertoire-size bias correction applied to TCR pairs. In a later analysis, false discovery rates were estimated by permuting HLA or CMV assignments 20 times. In a later analysis, co-occurring TCRs were grouped with DBSCAN, and TCRdist sequence similarity was added when clustering was performed within HLA-allele-positive subsets. Repertoires with fewer than 30,000 or more than 120,000 public chains were left out of co-occurrence clustering, as were about five repertoires with anomalous nucleotide sharing. TCRdb took this table from immuneACCESS and kept in-frame rearrangements with V and J called. Such tables lack part of the clones; where checked against another copy, unresolved V genes explain under half of the gap, and the rest is unexplained. From that table come the V and J calls and clone size; the DNA was used to work out D and trimming. The sample profile shows over 150,000 clones; roughly 79% of them were found once. 13% of the sample goes to the ten largest clones.

Sequencing was done on a sample of PBMCs. The TCR originated in a woman between 45 and 65 years old in good health and CMV-seronegative. The sequence links TRBV18 to TRBJ2-2, with 8 bases matching TRBD1. This receptor carries the CDR3 CASSFGQGNTGELFF. The DNA sequence is TGTGCCAGCTCGTTTGGACAGGGGAACACCGGGGAGCTGTTTTTT.